Listed below are T cell receptor beta chains from one sample, sequenced in a study of cytomegalovirus exposure and HLA in healthy donors. The repertoire was sequenced with immunoSEQ multiplex PCR; TCRdb's copy has only in-frame clones and lacks some. There are fewer than 150,000 clones in the sample; 75% to 80% occur only once, and approximately 2% lies in the top ten. The source material was PBMCs. Every receptor here comes from a man aged 25 to 40 in good health and CMV-seronegative. CDR3s include the opening cysteine and the closing phenylalanine or tryptophan. A D gene is named only where the DNA matches it firmly. The size entry is marked missing in some rows and otherwise reads once, few, many or a size class.

CDR3aa	CDR3nt	d_gene	abundance	j_gene	v_gene
CAWNRGLYGFQETQYF	TGTGCCTGGAACCGGGGACTGTACGGATTCCAAGAGACCCAGTACTTC	NA	NA	TRBJ2-5	TRBV30
CASSYSASGMREQFF	TGTGCCAGCAGTTACTCGGCTAGCGGGATGCGGGAGCAGTTCTTC	TRBD2	NA	TRBJ2-1	TRBV6-5
CASSPRTGSMGNTEAFF	TGTGCCAGCTCACCGCGGACAGGGAGTATGGGAAACACTGAAGCTTTCTTT	TRBD1	few	TRBJ1-1	TRBV18
CASSLSGKGVGLGGTQYF	TGTGCCAGCAGTTTGTCGGGCAAGGGAGTCGGGCTAGGTGGTACGCAGTATTTT	NA	NA	TRBJ2-3	TRBV27
CASSLGQGAVSIPQHF	TGTGCCAGCAGCCTTGGACAGGGGGCCGTTTCGATCCCCCAGCATTTT	TRBD1	NA	TRBJ1-5	TRBV7-3
CASGLALGLAGGPTYEQYF	TGTGCTAGTGGTTTGGCACTGGGACTAGCGGGAGGGCCCACCTACGAGCAGTACTTC	TRBD2	once	TRBJ2-7	TRBV12-5
CASSVRQNNGETQYF	TGCGCCAGCAGCGTACGACAGAATAACGGAGAGACCCAGTACTTC	NA	NA	TRBJ2-5	TRBV5-1
CASSLAVSGEQFF	TGTGCCAGCAGCTTGGCTGTTAGCGGGGAGCAGTTCTTC	TRBD2	NA	TRBJ2-1	TRBV5-4
CSALGGTQYF	TGCAGTGCCCTGGGAGGTACGCAGTATTTT	NA	NA	TRBJ2-3	TRBV20-1
CATSREASATDTQYF	TGTGCCACCAGCAGAGAGGCTAGCGCCACAGATACGCAGTATTTT	NA	NA	TRBJ2-3	TRBV15
CASSQVVAGTYEQYF	TGTGCCAGCAGCCAAGTTGTAGCGGGAACCTACGAGCAGTACTTC	TRBD2	NA	TRBJ2-7	TRBV4-2
CASSQSLVNTQYF	TGTGCCAGCAGTCAATCACTTGTAAATACGCAGTATTTT	NA	NA	TRBJ2-3	TRBV6-5
CASSPTPYNEQFF	TGTGCCAGCTCACCAACTCCCTACAATGAGCAGTTCTTC	NA	NA	TRBJ2-1	TRBV18
CASSPLRENTGELFF	TGTGCCAGTAGTCCCCTCCGGGAGAACACCGGGGAGCTGTTTTTT	NA	once	TRBJ2-2	TRBV19
CASRPRGGGPYEQYF	TGTGCAAGTCGCCCCCGGGGGGGCGGACCTTACGAGCAGTACTTC	NA	NA	TRBJ2-7	TRBV12-2
CASSQGAGTSTDTQYF	TGCGCCAGCAGCCAAGGGGCGGGAACTAGCACAGATACGCAGTATTTT	NA	NA	TRBJ2-3	TRBV4-1
CASSFSGLNQPQHF	TGTGCCAGCAGTTTCTCAGGGTTAAATCAGCCCCAGCATTTT	NA	NA	TRBJ1-5	TRBV27
CASSLYGGDTEAFF	TGTGCCAGCTCACTATACGGGGGGGATACTGAAGCTTTCTTT	NA	NA	TRBJ1-1	TRBV6-1
CASSGGTDYGYTF	TGTGCCAGCAGTGGCGGGACAGACTATGGCTACACCTTC	TRBD1	few	TRBJ1-2	TRBV2
CASSPSEETQYF	TGTGCCAGCTCACCCTCTGAAGAGACCCAGTACTTC	NA	NA	TRBJ2-5	TRBV18
CAWSVHLGHQHF	TGTGCCTGGAGTGTACATCTAGGACACCAGCATTTT	NA	NA	TRBJ1-5	TRBV30
CASSPRGDGLRTDTQYF	TGTGCCAGCTCACCACGGGGGGACGGACTTCGCACAGATACGCAGTATTTT	NA	NA	TRBJ2-3	TRBV18
CASRDRGNTEAFF	TGTGCCAGCAGGGACAGGGGAAACACTGAAGCTTTCTTT	TRBD1	once	TRBJ1-1	TRBV6-1
CASSSPTSGPLSSYNEQFF	TGTGCCAGCAGCTCCCCGACTAGCGGGCCCTTGAGCTCCTACAATGAGCAGTTCTTC	TRBD2	NA	TRBJ2-1	TRBV7-3
CASSQDHPDSLFTYGYTF	TGCGCCAGCAGCCAAGACCACCCGGACAGCCTATTCACCTATGGCTACACCTTC	NA	NA	TRBJ1-2	TRBV4-1
CASSPSHRAGEQFF	TGTGCCAGCAGCCCTTCGCATAGGGCGGGTGAGCAGTTCTTC	NA	few	TRBJ2-1	TRBV4-2
CASSLAGGLRNNEQFF	TGCGCCAGCAGCTTGGCGGGGGGGCTTAGAAACAATGAGCAGTTCTTC	TRBD2	NA	TRBJ2-1	TRBV5-1
CASSFAGEETQYF	TGTGCCAGCAGCTTCGCCGGGGAAGAGACCCAGTACTTC	NA	NA	TRBJ2-5	TRBV11-2
CAWSVQGNQPQHF	TGTGCCTGGAGTGTACAGGGGAATCAGCCCCAGCATTTT	TRBD1	once	TRBJ1-5	TRBV30
CASSKGTSGSHEQYF	TGCGCCAGCAGCAAGGGGACTAGCGGGAGCCACGAGCAGTACTTC	TRBD2	once	TRBJ2-7	TRBV10-1
CASSHGVNEQYF	TGTGCCAGCAGCCATGGAGTCAACGAGCAGTACTTC	NA	NA	TRBJ2-7	TRBV7-9
CASSLGETDINEQYF	TGTGCCAGCAGCTTAGGAGAGACAGATATCAACGAGCAGTACTTC	NA	NA	TRBJ2-7	TRBV11-2
CASSIEDSGANVLTF	TGTGCCAGTAGTATTGAGGACTCTGGGGCCAACGTCCTGACTTTC	NA	few	TRBJ2-6	TRBV19
CAWRTTGDTEAFF	TGTGCCTGGAGGACAACAGGGGACACTGAAGCTTTCTTT	TRBD1	NA	TRBJ1-1	TRBV30
CASSEHGTSLGELFF	TGTGCCAGCAGTGAGCACGGGACTAGCCTTGGGGAGCTGTTTTTT	TRBD2	NA	TRBJ2-2	TRBV6-1
CSSSLAGGAANEKLFF	TGTTCCAGCAGCTTAGCGGGTGGGGCGGCCAATGAAAAACTGTTTTTT	NA	NA	TRBJ1-4	TRBV7-9
CASSQLGTDNEKLFF	TGTGCCAGCAGCCAACTCGGGACAGATAATGAAAAACTGTTTTTT	TRBD1	NA	TRBJ1-4	TRBV6-5
CASSLATGLVNGEQYF	TGCGCCAGCAGCTTGGCGACGGGACTAGTCAATGGGGAGCAGTACTTC	TRBD2	NA	TRBJ2-7	TRBV5-1
CASSVSPGQGLSEAFF	TGTGCCAGCAGCGTTAGCCCGGGACAGGGGTTGTCTGAAGCTTTCTTT	TRBD1	NA	TRBJ1-1	TRBV5-5
CAWSVGLSYEQYF	TGTGCCTGGAGTGTGGGACTATCCTACGAGCAGTACTTC	TRBD2	NA	TRBJ2-7	TRBV30
CASSPTPSGANVLTF	TGTGCCAGCAGTCCCACACCCTCTGGGGCCAACGTCCTGACTTTC	NA	NA	TRBJ2-6	TRBV27
CASSSVRLRAQYF	TGTGCCAGCAGTTCGGTTAGATTGAGGGCGCAGTATTTT	NA	NA	TRBJ2-3	TRBV27
CASSRGGGETQYF	TGTGCCAGCTCCCGGGGGGGCGGCGAGACCCAGTACTTC	TRBD2	NA	TRBJ2-5	TRBV11-2
CASRTSGRGNEQFF	TGTGCCAGCAGAACTAGCGGGAGAGGTAATGAGCAGTTCTTC	TRBD2	NA	TRBJ2-1	TRBV6-6
CASSSSAASSYNEQFF	TGTGCCAGCAGTTCTAGTGCGGCGAGCTCCTACAATGAGCAGTTCTTC	NA	NA	TRBJ2-1	TRBV2
CASSRSPTGEAFF	TGTGCCAGCTCACGCTCCCCGACAGGGGAAGCTTTCTTT	TRBD1	NA	TRBJ1-1	TRBV18
CASSKARAGTDTQYF	TGTGCCAGTAGTAAGGCCAGGGCAGGGACAGATACGCAGTATTTT	NA	NA	TRBJ2-3	TRBV19
CASSLASGGNEQFF	TGTGCCAGCAGCTTGGCTTCAGGGGGCAATGAGCAGTTCTTC	TRBD1	NA	TRBJ2-1	TRBV5-8
CASSLAASGESLSYNEQFF	TGTGCCAGCAGCTTAGCGGCTAGCGGGGAATCTTTGTCCTACAATGAGCAGTTCTTC	TRBD2	NA	TRBJ2-1	TRBV11-1
CASSPQPSYEQYF	TGTGCTAGCAGCCCACAACCCTCCTACGAGCAGTACTTC	NA	few	TRBJ2-7	TRBV7-7
CASSPGTSVGGEQFF	TGTGCCAGCAGCCCCGGGACTAGCGTGGGCGGTGAGCAGTTCTTC	TRBD2	NA	TRBJ2-1	TRBV7-8
CASSPWDTGYEQYF	TGTGCCAGCAGTCCCTGGGACACGGGGTACGAGCAGTACTTC	NA	once	TRBJ2-7	TRBV27
CASSLVSDYTGELFF	TGCGCCAGCAGCTTGGTGTCAGATTACACCGGGGAGCTGTTTTTT	NA	NA	TRBJ2-2	TRBV5-1
CASRLEGTGGTEAFF	TGTGCAAGTCGCTTAGAAGGAACAGGGGGGACTGAAGCTTTCTTT	NA	NA	TRBJ1-1	TRBV12-2
CASSLVPGTGKETQYF	TGCGCCAGCAGCTTGGTTCCGGGGACAGGGAAAGAGACCCAGTACTTC	TRBD1	NA	TRBJ2-5	TRBV5-1
CASSVGLADTYEQYF	TGTGCCAGCAGCGTAGGACTAGCGGACACCTACGAGCAGTACTTC	TRBD2	NA	TRBJ2-7	TRBV9
CAIRNPARGVGEQYF	TGTGCCATCAGGAACCCGGCCAGGGGGGTAGGCGAGCAGTACTTC	NA	NA	TRBJ2-7	TRBV10-3
CASSPRASGRQETQYF	TGTGCCAGCTCACCAAGGGCTAGCGGGAGGCAAGAGACCCAGTACTTC	TRBD2	NA	TRBJ2-5	TRBV18
CASQRSLGDTDTQYF	TGTGCCAGCCAACGATCTTTAGGGGACACAGATACGCAGTATTTT	NA	few	TRBJ2-3	TRBV14
CASSPPDRITGELFF	TGCGCCAGCAGCCCACCGGACAGGATTACCGGGGAGCTGTTTTTT	TRBD1	NA	TRBJ2-2	TRBV5-1